Below, 20 T cell receptor beta chains from the same sample are listed, as sequenced in a study of blood T cell repertoires in COVID-19. The method was immunoSEQ multiplex PCR; TCRdb's version includes in-frame clones alone and lacks a portion of them. The table includes tens of thousands of clones, around 89% detected once. The specimen sequenced was peripheral blood. The receptor source for this set is a man in his forties or fifties with COVID-19, enrolled during active disease.

This clone has a handful of counts. The chain links TRBV7-9 to TRBJ1-5, with TRBD1 as a possible D gene (6 bases). V was clipped by 2 bases and J by 3 bases, with 17 bases between them. This CDR3 is built from 17 residues. Germline V gene data show CDR1 as SEHNR and CDR2 as FQNEAQ (reference sequence). This CDR3 reads CASSLYPGGADNQPQHF. The CDR3 DNA reads TGTGCCAGCAGCTTATACCCGGGGGGGGCGGACAATCAGCCCCAGCATTTT.

The chain uses TRBV3-1 (or the pseudogene TRBV3-2) and TRBJ1-2; 7 bases are a match to TRBD1. The CDR3 contains 15 residues. V trimming: 2 bases; J trimming: 4 bases; junction bases outside the gene matches: 7. Looked up from germline, CDR1 is LGHDT and CDR2 is YNNKEL (reference sequence). The CDR3 sequence: CASSQPGGSGYGYTF. CDR3 in DNA: TGTGCCAGCAGCCAACCAGGGGGGTCGGGCTATGGCTACACCTTC.

This chain uses TRBV7-9 with TRBJ1-3; possible D gene TRBD1, 6 bases. The CDR3 contains 15 residues. CDR1 and CDR2 (germline): SEHNR, FQNEAQ (reference sequence). Trimming left V 4 bases short and J 3 bases short, with 13 bases between. The DNA for the CDR3 is TGTGCCAGCAGCTCTCAGGGGACGCATGGAAACACCATATATTTT. It is translated as CASSSQGTHGNTIYF.

This clone was seen only a few times. V gene TRBV6-2 or TRBV6-3 combines with J gene TRBJ1-1; the D gene is possibly TRBD1 (6 bases). The CDR3 is 14 amino acids. V was pared by 6 bases and J by 11 bases, with 22 bases between. Per germline, CDR1 MNHEY and CDR2 SVGEGT. The CDR3 DNA sequence: TGTGCCAGCAGCTCTTCCCAGGGGAGCGGAGCGGCTTTCTTT. Translated: CASSSSQGSGAAFF.

The rearrangement joins TRBV10-3 to TRBJ1-2; 7 bases fit TRBD1. V trimming: 7 bases; J trimming: 8 bases; junction bases outside the gene matches: 16. The germline V gene has CDR1 ENHRY and CDR2 SYGVKD. The CDR3 spans 15 residues. Here the CDR3 DNA reads TGTGCCATCACTAAGGTCGCGACGACAGGGCACGGCTACACCTTC. Protein sequence: CAITKVATTGHGYTF.

This chain links TRBV6-5 with TRBJ1-3, with D possibly matching TRBD1 (5 bases). CDR1 and CDR2 (germline): MNHEY, SVGAGI. CDR3 size: 15 residues. V lost 7 bases to trimming and J lost 0 bases, with 13 bases between them. The CDR3 sequence is CASKPTADSGNTIYF. The CDR3 DNA follows: TGTGCCAGCAAACCGACAGCCGACTCTGGAAACACCATATATTTT.

CDR3 in DNA: TGTGCCAGCAGCTCCTACGGGACAGGGGAGTCGGCTTTCTTT. Encoded protein: CASSSYGTGESAFF. V is TRBV13 and J is TRBJ1-1; 10 positions match TRBD1. Germline CDR1 reads PRHDT; CDR2 reads FYEKMQ (reference sequence). The ends lost 4 bases at V and 11 bases at J; junction bases unmatched: 10. The CDR3 covers 14 residues.

This rearrangement joins TRBV10-1 to TRBJ1-3; tentative D call: TRBD1 (6 bases). This CDR3 region has 16 residues. Germline CDR1 is WNHNN and CDR2 is SYGVQD (reference sequence). Trimming shortened V by 3 bases and J by 0 bases, and 12 bases separated the two germline ends. The CDR3 bases are TGCGCCAGCAGTGACTGGACAGCAGACTCTGGAAACACCATATATTTT. This codes for CASSDWTADSGNTIYF.

This clone was recorded only once. V gene TRBV4-3 combines with J gene TRBJ1-6; D call uncertain. Germline CDR1 reads LGHNA; CDR2 reads YSLEER. The CDR3 runs to 14 residues. Trimming cost V 0 bases and J 10 bases, with 10 bases left between them. The CDR3: CASSQEGRSSPLHF. CDR3 nucleotide sequence: TGCGCCAGCAGCCAAGAGGGCCGGTCATCACCCCTCCACTTT.

The V call is TRBV5-5, the J call TRBJ2-1, with D perhaps TRBD1 (5 bases). The CDR3 has 14 amino acids. Germline V gene data show CDR1 as SGHKS and CDR2 as YYEKEE (reference sequence). Deletions cut 2 bases from V and 4 bases from J, with 10 bases between. The CDR3 spells CASSFRQGYNEQFF. The CDR3 DNA reads as TGTGCCAGCAGCTTCCGGCAGGGATACAATGAGCAGTTCTTC.

This clone was detected only a few times. This rearrangement joins TRBV12-3 or TRBV12-4 to TRBJ2-7; 7 bases are a match to TRBD2. This CDR3 is 13 amino acids long. Trimming at V came to 8 bases and at J to 2 bases, leaving 6 bases not matched to a gene. The CDR3 loop reads CASQKAGPYEQYF. The CDR3 DNA follows: TGTGCCAGCCAAAAAGCGGGGCCCTACGAGCAGTACTTC.

This clone showed up just once. The V and J genes are TRBV4-2 and TRBJ1-6; 8 bases line up with TRBD1. Germline CDR1 reads LGHNA; CDR2 reads YNFKEQ. The CDR3 spans 17 residues. V dropped 0 bases and J dropped 8; count of bases not matched to a gene: 9. CDR3 protein: CASSQEVGQELHSPLHF. CDR3 nucleotide sequence: TGTGCCAGCAGCCAAGAAGTGGGACAGGAGTTACATTCACCCCTCCACTTT.

The V and J genes are TRBV7-9 and TRBJ2-7; TRBD1 is a possible D gene (6 bases). Between the trimmed V and J ends, which lost 1 base and 6 bases, there was a span of 13 bases. Germline assignment: CDR1 SEHNR and CDR2 FQNEAQ (reference sequence). This CDR3 is 14 amino acids long. CDR3 loop: CASSLGQEGAEQYF. In nucleotides, the CDR3 is TGTGCCAGCAGCTTAGGACAGGAAGGGGCCGAGCAGTACTTC.

The chain employs TRBV11-2 and TRBJ1-2, with TRBD1 matching over 7 bases. This CDR3 has 14 amino acids. V lost 5 bases to trimming and J lost 2 bases; unmatched junction nucleotides: 5. Germline CDR1 and CDR2: SGHAT and FQNNGV. Here the CDR3 reads CASSPGTVNYGYTF. For the CDR3, the DNA is TGTGCCAGCAGCCCGGGGACAGTCAACTATGGCTACACCTTC.

The gene calls are TRBV2 and TRBJ1-3; no clear D. The CDR3 runs 14 residues. The ends were cut back, 3 bases at V and 3 bases at J, with 9 bases in the middle. Germline lookup yields CDR1 SNHLY and CDR2 FYNNEI. CDR3 sequence: CASSDRGLGNTIYF. The CDR3 DNA follows: TGTGCCAGCAGTGATCGAGGACTTGGAAACACCATATATTTT.

The chain joins TRBV4-2 to TRBJ2-5; 8 bases fit TRBD1. V lost 4 bases to trimming and J lost 5 bases; unmatched junction nucleotides: 6. The CDR3 is 14 amino acids. Germline-derived CDR1 and CDR2 are LGHNA and YNFKEQ. CDR3 protein: CASSPGQGRETQYF. CDR3 nucleotide sequence: TGTGCCAGCAGCCCTGGACAGGGCAGGGAGACCCAGTACTTC.

The CDR3 here is CASSPGGLSGYTF. In nucleotides, the CDR3 is TGTGCCAGCTCACCGGGGGGGTTGAGTGGCTACACCTTC. The gene calls are TRBV18 and TRBJ1-2, with a possible D match to TRBD1 (5 bases). Trimming stripped 3 bases from V and 7 bases from J, with 12 bases between. CDR3 size: 13 residues. Germline CDR1 is KGHSH and CDR2 is LQKENI.

The gene calls are TRBV12-3 or TRBV12-4 and TRBJ2-5; D possibly corresponds to TRBD2 (6 bases). The CDR3 is 13 residues long. The V gene lost 5 bases and the J gene lost 1 base, with 8 bases spanning the gap. DNA for the CDR3: TGTGCCAGCAGTCAGGGACTCCAAGAGACCCAGTACTTC. It encodes CASSQGLQETQYF.

The chain uses TRBV2 and TRBJ2-1, with 8 bases lining up with TRBD1. V dropped 5 bases and J dropped 6; count of bases not matched to a gene: 15. Per the germline V gene, CDR1 is SNHLY and CDR2 is FYNNEI. The CDR3 spans 17 residues. The CDR3 here is CASSPTLDRARVNEQFF. The CDR3 bases are TGTGCCAGCAGTCCCACCTTGGACAGGGCGAGGGTCAATGAGCAGTTCTTC.

J is TRBJ2-3 and V is TRBV9; possibly TRBD2 for D (6 bases). The V and J ends lost 0 bases and 5 bases respectively, with 16 bases between them. This CDR3 is built from 16 residues. Looked up from germline, CDR1 is SGDLS and CDR2 is YYNGEE. The CDR3 reads CASSVAGRGIGDTQYF. For the CDR3, the DNA is TGTGCCAGCAGCGTAGCTGGGCGGGGAATTGGAGATACGCAGTATTTT.